The 28 T cell receptor beta chains listed next were all sequenced from one sample in a study of shared clonotypes between healthy human individuals. Data came from immunoSEQ multiplex PCR; TCRdb stores just in-frame clones and leaves some out. Of about 2.1 million clones listed, around 93% are singletons. Terminally differentiated effector memory CD45RA+ cells were left out of the naive CD8 fraction, which was CD45RO-negative and positively selected for CCR7. The sample comprised naive CD8+ T cells from PBMCs. The receptor set was obtained from a man aged 18 to 35 in good health. Some clones in this sample may be carry-over from other donors' samples.

The rearrangement uses TRBV7-9 and TRBJ2-7; tentative D call: TRBD1 (5 bases). Germline V gene lookup returns CDR1 SEHNR and CDR2 FQNEAQ (reference sequence). Trimming took off 5 bases at V and 3 bases at J, with 14 bases between the two ends. The CDR3 runs 14 residues. CDR3 in DNA: TGTGCCAGCAGCCCTCTGACAGTTCACTACGAGCAGTACTTC. This gives the protein CASSPLTVHYEQYF.

The chain links TRBV7-6 to TRBJ2-1, with TRBD2 as a possible D gene (6 bases). Trimming took off 3 bases at V and 3 bases at J, with 15 bases between the two ends. Per germline, CDR1 SGHVS and CDR2 FNYEAQ. The length of the CDR3 is 16 residues. The CDR3 protein is CASSFGGESGYNEQFF. DNA for the CDR3: TGTGCCAGCAGCTTCGGAGGGGAAAGTGGCTACAATGAGCAGTTCTTC.

This sequence joins TRBV7-8 and TRBJ1-4; D uncertain. V was shortened by 0 bases and J by 12 bases, with 14 bases between the two germline ends. The CDR3 is made up of 14 amino acids. Per germline, CDR1 SGHVS and CDR2 FQNEAQ. CDR3 nucleotides: TGTGCCAGCAGCTTAGCCCCCGGGGAGCAGGAACTGTTTTTT. Residues: CASSLAPGEQELFF.

The chain carries TRBV11-3 and TRBJ2-2, with TRBD1 matching over 9 bases. V was pared by 5 bases and J by 2 bases, with 6 bases of the junction left unmatched. Germline V gives CDR1 SGHNT, CDR2 YENEEA. The CDR3 covers 16 residues. The CDR3 region is CASSQGQGLNTGELFF. In DNA, the CDR3 is TGTGCCAGCAGCCAGGGACAGGGCCTAAACACCGGGGAGCTGTTTTTT.

The V gene is TRBV6-5, the J gene TRBJ2-7, with D possibly called TRBD1 or TRBD2 (5 bases each). Between the trimmed V and J ends, which lost 8 bases and 0 bases, there was a span of 14 bases. Germline CDR1 reads MNHEY; CDR2 reads SVGAGI. The CDR3 loop spans 14 amino acids. CDR3 loop: CASRDGLSSYEQYF. CDR3 sequence (DNA): TGTGCCAGCCGGGACGGATTGAGCTCCTACGAGCAGTACTTC.

In this sample, this clone turned up once. The gene calls are TRBV29-1 and TRBJ2-7; D is ambiguous. The CDR3 has 13 amino acids. Trimming took off 4 bases at V and 0 bases at J, with 10 bases between the two ends. Germline assignment: CDR1 SQVTM and CDR2 ANQGSEA. The CDR3: CSVGVSNSYEQYF. For the CDR3, the DNA is TGCAGCGTTGGGGTCTCGAACTCCTACGAGCAGTACTTC.

The chain employs TRBV27 and TRBJ2-3, with D possibly called TRBD1 or TRBD2 (5 bases each). The germline gives CDR1 MNHEY, CDR2 SMNVEV (reference sequence). V lost 5 bases, J lost 9 bases, and 18 bases lay in between. This CDR3 spans 14 amino acids. CDR3 region: CASSIRDGLRTQYF. In DNA form, the CDR3 reads TGTGCCAGCAGTATCCGGGACGGACTCAGAACGCAGTATTTT.

The V gene is TRBV6-1, the J gene TRBJ2-7, with unresolved D. The CDR3 has 15 amino acids. Germline CDR1 reads MNHNS; CDR2 reads SASEGT. Trimming stripped 4 bases from V and 2 bases from J, with 15 bases between. CDR3 DNA: TGTGCCAGCAGTGGCTTTGTGGTCACAACCTACGAGCAGTACTTC. As protein: CASSGFVVTTYEQYF.

J is TRBJ2-2 and V is TRBV29-1, with D possibly TRBD1 on 6 matching bases. With 6 bases removed from V and 4 bases from J, the gap between germline ends came to 9 bases. CDR1 is SQVTM and CDR2 is ANQGSEA in the germline V gene. The CDR3 is 12 amino acids. CDR3 loop: CSVWGPTGELFF. The CDR3 DNA sequence: TGCAGCGTATGGGGGCCCACCGGGGAGCTGTTTTTT.

In its sample, this clone was seen once. Additional DNA sequences in this sample encode the identical CDR3. This sequence joins TRBV7-7 and TRBJ2-1; 7 nucleotides agree with TRBD2. CDR3 length: 15 residues. V shed 5 bases and J 3 bases; nucleotides not matched to a gene: 7. Germline V gene data show CDR1 as SSHAT and CDR2 as FNYEAQ (reference sequence). The CDR3 reads CASSLLPGGYNEQFF. The CDR3 nucleotides are TGTGCCAGCAGCCTACTACCGGGAGGCTACAATGAGCAGTTCTTC.

This clone was picked up a small number of times. V and J are TRBV5-1 and TRBJ1-1; D gene ambiguous. The germline CDR1 and CDR2 sequences are SGHRS and YFSETQ. The CDR3 contains 12 residues. Trimming removed 2 bases at V and 10 bases at J, with 12 bases between. The CDR3 nucleotides read TGCGCCAGCAGCTTCGGTGAATGGGGAGCTTTCTTT. Residues: CASSFGEWGAFF.

This chain joins TRBV29-1 and TRBJ2-2; D is undetermined. The V gene's germline CDR1 is SQVTM and CDR2 ANQGSEA. The CDR3 covers 12 residues. V shed 3 bases and J shed 4 bases, with 6 bases lying between them. CDR3 residues: CSVEWGTGELFF. The DNA of the CDR3 is TGCAGCGTTGAGTGGGGCACCGGGGAGCTGTTTTTT.

The V gene is TRBV2, the J gene TRBJ2-5; D may be TRBD2 (7 bases). The V gene lost 4 bases and the J gene lost 2 bases, with 14 bases spanning the gap. The germline V gene encodes CDR1 SNHLY and CDR2 FYNNEI. This CDR3 contains 15 residues. The CDR3 DNA is TGTGCCAGCAGTGTGGGAGGGGGATCTCAAGAGACCCAGTACTTC. Translating gives CASSVGGGSQETQYF.

The J gene is TRBJ2-7, the V gene TRBV6-5; D assignment may be TRBD1 or TRBD2 (5 bases each). CDR1 is MNHEY, CDR2 SVGAGI, per germline. Trimming cost V 6 bases and J 5 bases, with 17 bases left between them. This CDR3 comprises 14 residues. CDR3 sequence: CASSPRDGWDEQYF. DNA for the CDR3: TGTGCCAGCAGCCCGAGGGACGGCTGGGACGAGCAGTACTTC.

The J gene is TRBJ2-1, the V gene TRBV4-3, with D perhaps matching TRBD2 (6 bases). V lost 3 bases and J lost 5, with 11 bases in between. This CDR3 has 14 amino acids. Germline-derived CDR1 and CDR2 are LGHNA and YSLEER. Written as DNA, the CDR3 is TGCGCCAGCAGCCAGGGGGACTCGCACAATGAGCAGTTCTTC. Its translation is CASSQGDSHNEQFF.

The chain joins TRBV9 to TRBJ2-7; 7 nucleotides match TRBD2. CDR3 size: 15 residues. The V and J ends lost 4 bases and 5 bases, in that order; junction bases with no gene match: 12. Germline V gene data show CDR1 as SGDLS and CDR2 as YYNGEE. CDR3 protein: CASSPMVGGADEQYF. CDR3 sequence (DNA): TGTGCCAGCAGCCCCATGGTGGGAGGGGCAGACGAGCAGTACTTC.

This clone was observed a few times. The chain is built from TRBV4-1 and TRBJ1-5; 9 positions agree with TRBD1. This CDR3 is built from 16 residues. CDR1 and CDR2 from the germline V gene are MGHRA and YSYEKL. Losses at the gene ends were 3 bases for V and 5 bases for J; bases not matched to a gene: 8. CDR3 sequence: CASSHVEWTGDQPQHF. As DNA, the CDR3 is TGCGCCAGCAGCCATGTCGAATGGACAGGGGATCAGCCCCAGCATTTT.

The J gene is TRBJ1-2, the V gene TRBV28; D is possibly TRBD1 (5 bases). Trimming removed 2 bases from V and 7 bases from J, with 11 bases in between. CDR1 MDHEN and CDR2 SYDVKM come from the germline V gene. The CDR3 totals 13 residues. The chain's CDR3 is CASSLPEGTGYTF. As DNA, the CDR3 is TGTGCCAGCAGTTTACCCGAAGGGACTGGCTACACCTTC.

The chain links TRBV18 to TRBJ1-2, with D perhaps TRBD1 (6 bases). The V and J ends lost 5 bases and 4 bases respectively, with 11 bases between them. The CDR3 is 13 residues long. Germline lookup yields CDR1 KGHSH and CDR2 LQKENI. The CDR3 sequence: CASSSDRPYGYTF. In DNA form, the CDR3 reads TGTGCCAGCTCATCAGACAGGCCCTATGGCTACACCTTC.

The rearrangement joins TRBV15 to TRBJ2-3; 9 nucleotides match TRBD2. The CDR3 is 15 amino acids. V lost 3 bases, J lost 3 bases, and 4 bases stayed unmatched. Germline-derived CDR1 and CDR2 are LNHNV and YYDKDF (reference sequence). Here the CDR3 DNA reads TGTGCCACCAGCAGGTCTGCGGGAGGGACAGATACGCAGTATTTT. It encodes CATSRSAGGTDTQYF. The whole variable domain, filled in from reference TRBV15 and TRBJ2-3, reads DAMVIQNPRYQVTQFGKPVTLSCSQTLNHNVMYWYQQKSSQAPKLLFHYYDKDFNNEADTPDNFQSRRPNTSFCFLDIRSPGLGDTAMYLCATSRSAGGTDTQYFGPGTRLTVL.

The chain carries TRBV5-5 and TRBJ1-5; weak D call: TRBD1 (5 bases). The CDR3 has 16 residues. Trimming took off 4 bases at V and 2 bases at J, with 16 bases between the two ends. CDR1 SGHKS and CDR2 YYEKEE come from the germline V gene (reference sequence). CDR3 coding DNA: TGTGCCAGCAGCCCAGGCCAGGGTTGGGGCAATCAGCCCCAGCATTTT. Residues: CASSPGQGWGNQPQHF.

This chain uses TRBV18 with TRBJ2-7, with a tentative D call TRBD1 (6 bases). V lost 4 bases and J lost 0, with 13 bases in between. CDR3 length: 15 residues. Germline V gene lookup returns CDR1 KGHSH and CDR2 LQKENI. The CDR3 loop is CASSLSRGNSYEQYF. The CDR3 nucleotides are TGTGCCAGCTCACTCTCCAGGGGAAACTCCTACGAGCAGTACTTC.

This chain links TRBV7-9 with TRBJ2-1, with D perhaps matching TRBD1 (6 bases). Germline CDR1 reads SEHNR; CDR2 reads FQNEAQ (reference sequence). V lost 5 bases and J lost 10, with 12 bases in between. This CDR3 is built from 12 residues. The DNA for the CDR3 is TGTGCCAGCAGCATAGGGGGTGGGGAGCAGTTCTTC. It encodes CASSIGGGEQFF.

The chain links TRBV7-2 to TRBJ2-5; TRBD1 matches 7 bases. The V gene's germline CDR1 is SGHTA and CDR2 FQGNSA. The junction had 15 bases not matched to a gene; V was cut back by 3 bases and J by 5 bases. The CDR3 consists of 17 residues. Here the CDR3 reads CASSFLRTDRARETQYF. The CDR3 DNA reads as TGTGCCAGCAGCTTTTTAAGGACAGACAGGGCACGGGAGACCCAGTACTTC.

The rearrangement joins TRBV5-4 to TRBJ2-3, with D hard to call. The V and J ends lost 5 bases and 4 bases respectively, with 5 bases between them. CDR1 is SGHNT, CDR2 YYREEE, per germline (reference sequence). This CDR3 has 11 amino acids. The CDR3 DNA reads as TGTGCCAGCAGTGGGCCAGATACGCAGTATTTT. This gives the protein CASSGPDTQYF.

As to this clone: Other nucleotide sequences in the sample specify the same CDR3. This chain uses TRBV4-1 with TRBJ1-3; D call uncertain. Between the trimmed V and J ends, which lost 1 base and 4 bases, there was a span of 5 bases. CDR1 is MGHRA, CDR2 YSYEKL, per germline. This CDR3 region has 13 residues. The CDR3: CASSQVRGNTIYF. For the CDR3, the DNA is TGCGCCAGCAGCCAAGTTCGGGGAAACACCATATATTTT.

The chain combines TRBV5-1 with TRBJ1-1; D not certain. The CDR3 is 17 amino acids. CDR1 is SGHRS and CDR2 is YFSETQ in the germline V gene. V gave up 4 bases and J gave up 0 bases, with 19 bases separating them. CDR3 sequence (DNA): TGCGCCAGCAGCCCGGCGCGGGTTGGCCGTATGAACACTGAAGCTTTCTTT. Translating gives CASSPARVGRMNTEAFF. Complete variable domain (other parts from reference TRBV5-1 and TRBJ1-1): KAGVTQTPRYLIKTRGQQVTLSCSPISGHRSVSWYQQTPGQGLQFLFEYFSETQRNKGNFPGRFSGRQFSNSRSEMNVSTLELGDSALYLCASSPARVGRMNTEAFFGQGTRLTVV.

The rearrangement uses TRBV9 and TRBJ2-1, with TRBD2 matching 7 bases. This CDR3 is built from 14 residues. J gave up 5 bases and V 5 bases, and 7 bases lay outside the gene matches. From germline, CDR1 is SGDLS and CDR2 YYNGEE. CDR3 protein: CASSRASGNNEQFF. The CDR3 region has the DNA TGTGCCAGCAGTCGGGCTAGCGGCAACAATGAGCAGTTCTTC.